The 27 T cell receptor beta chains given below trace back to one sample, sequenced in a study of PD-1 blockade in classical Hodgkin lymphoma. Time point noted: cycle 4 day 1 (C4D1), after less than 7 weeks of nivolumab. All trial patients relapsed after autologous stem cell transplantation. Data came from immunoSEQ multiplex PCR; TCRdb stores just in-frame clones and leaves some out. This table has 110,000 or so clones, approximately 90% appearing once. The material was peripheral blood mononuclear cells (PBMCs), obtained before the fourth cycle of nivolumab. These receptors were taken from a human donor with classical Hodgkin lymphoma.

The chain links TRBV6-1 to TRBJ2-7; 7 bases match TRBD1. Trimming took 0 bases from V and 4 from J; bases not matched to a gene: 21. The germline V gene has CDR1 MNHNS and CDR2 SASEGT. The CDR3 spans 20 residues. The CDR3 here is CASSEAISPGYAGGYYEQYF. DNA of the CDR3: TGTGCCAGCAGTGAAGCCATTTCCCCGGGATACGCAGGGGGTTATTACGAGCAGTACTTC.

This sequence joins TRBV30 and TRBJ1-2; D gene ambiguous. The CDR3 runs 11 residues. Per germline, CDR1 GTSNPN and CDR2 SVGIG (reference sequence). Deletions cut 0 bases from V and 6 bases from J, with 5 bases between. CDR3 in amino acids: CAWSVWDGYTF. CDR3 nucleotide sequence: TGTGCCTGGAGTGTCTGGGATGGCTACACCTTC.

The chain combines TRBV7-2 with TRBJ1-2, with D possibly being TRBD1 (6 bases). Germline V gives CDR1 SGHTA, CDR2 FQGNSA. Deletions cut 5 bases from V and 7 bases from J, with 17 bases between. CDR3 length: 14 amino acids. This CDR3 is CASSQHRDPVGYTF. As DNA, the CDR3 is TGTGCCAGCAGCCAACACAGGGACCCAGTTGGCTACACCTTC.

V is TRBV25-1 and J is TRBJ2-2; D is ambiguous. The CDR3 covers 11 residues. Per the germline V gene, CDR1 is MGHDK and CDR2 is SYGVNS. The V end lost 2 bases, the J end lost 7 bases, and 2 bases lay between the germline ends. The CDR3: CASSESGELFF. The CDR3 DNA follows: TGTGCCAGCAGTGAAAGCGGGGAGCTGTTTTTT.

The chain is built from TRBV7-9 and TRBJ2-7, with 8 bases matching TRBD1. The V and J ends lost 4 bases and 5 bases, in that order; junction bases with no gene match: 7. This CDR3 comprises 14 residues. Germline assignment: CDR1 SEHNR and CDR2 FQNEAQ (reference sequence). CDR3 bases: TGTGCCAGCAGCTCGGACAGGGAACGCGACGAGCAGTACTTC. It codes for CASSSDRERDEQYF.

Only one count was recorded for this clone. The CDR3 DNA reads as TGTGCCAGTGGGAACAGGGGGGCTGGGGCCAACGTCCTGACTTTC. The encoded protein is CASGNRGAGANVLTF. J is TRBJ2-6 and V is TRBV19, with 8 positions matching TRBD1. The germline V gene encodes CDR1 LNHDA and CDR2 SQIVND (reference sequence). Losses at the gene ends were 8 bases for V and 2 bases for J; bases not matched to a gene: 5. The length of the CDR3 is 15 residues. The full variable domain, with the rest looked up from reference TRBV19 and TRBJ2-6, is DGGITQSPKYLFRKEGQNVTLSCEQNLNHDAMYWYRQDPGQGLRLIYYSQIVNDFQKGDIAEGYSVSREKKESFPLTVTSAQKNPTAFYLCASGNRGAGANVLTFGAGSRLTVL.

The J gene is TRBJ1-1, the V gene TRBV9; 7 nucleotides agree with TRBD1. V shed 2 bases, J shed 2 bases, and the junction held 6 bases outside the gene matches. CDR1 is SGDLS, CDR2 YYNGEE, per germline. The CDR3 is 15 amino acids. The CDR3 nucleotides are TGTGCCAGCAGCGTCCAGGGGGTGAGAAACACTGAAGCTTTCTTT. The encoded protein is CASSVQGVRNTEAFF.

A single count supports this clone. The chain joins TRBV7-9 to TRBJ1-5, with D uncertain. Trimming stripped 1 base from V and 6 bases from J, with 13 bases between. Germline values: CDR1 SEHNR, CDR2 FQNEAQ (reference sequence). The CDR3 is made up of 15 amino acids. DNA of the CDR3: TGTGCCAGCAGCTTAGAGCAGGATGAGGCTCAGCCCCAGCATTTT. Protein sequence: CASSLEQDEAQPQHF.

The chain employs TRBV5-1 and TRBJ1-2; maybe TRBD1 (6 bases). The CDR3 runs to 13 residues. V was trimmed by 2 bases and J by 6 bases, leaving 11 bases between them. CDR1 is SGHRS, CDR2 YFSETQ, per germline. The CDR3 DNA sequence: TGCGCCAGCAGCTTAGCAGGGGAGAATGGCTACACCTTC. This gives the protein CASSLAGENGYTF.

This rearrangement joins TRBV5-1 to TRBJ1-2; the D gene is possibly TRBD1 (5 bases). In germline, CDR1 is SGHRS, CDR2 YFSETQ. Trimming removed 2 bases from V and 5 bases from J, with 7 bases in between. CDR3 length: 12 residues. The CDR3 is CASSFEGYGYTF. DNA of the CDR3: TGCGCCAGCAGCTTTGAGGGGTATGGCTACACCTTC. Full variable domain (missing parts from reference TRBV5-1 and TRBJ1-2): KAGVTQTPRYLIKTRGQQVTLSCSPISGHRSVSWYQQTPGQGLQFLFEYFSETQRNKGNFPGRFSGRQFSNSRSEMNVSTLELGDSALYLCASSFEGYGYTFGSGTRLTVV.

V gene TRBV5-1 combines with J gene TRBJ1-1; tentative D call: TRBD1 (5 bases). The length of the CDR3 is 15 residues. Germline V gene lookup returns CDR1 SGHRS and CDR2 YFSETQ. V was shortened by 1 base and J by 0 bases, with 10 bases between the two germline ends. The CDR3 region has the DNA TGCGCCAGCAGCTTGAAGGGGAACATGAACACTGAAGCTTTCTTT. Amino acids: CASSLKGNMNTEAFF.

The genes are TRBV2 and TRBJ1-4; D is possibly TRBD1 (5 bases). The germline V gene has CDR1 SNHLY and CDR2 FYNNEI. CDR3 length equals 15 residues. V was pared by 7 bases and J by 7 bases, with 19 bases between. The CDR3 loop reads CASNSPRDGSEKLFF. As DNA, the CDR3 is TGTGCCAGCAATTCCCCTCGGGACGGGAGTGAAAAACTGTTTTTT. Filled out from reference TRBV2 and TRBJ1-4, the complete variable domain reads EPEVTQTPSHQVTQMGQEVILRCVPISNHLYFYWYRQILGQKVEFLVSFYNNEISEKSEIFDDQFSVERPDGSNFTLKIRSTKLEDSAMYFCASNSPRDGSEKLFFGSGTQLSVL.

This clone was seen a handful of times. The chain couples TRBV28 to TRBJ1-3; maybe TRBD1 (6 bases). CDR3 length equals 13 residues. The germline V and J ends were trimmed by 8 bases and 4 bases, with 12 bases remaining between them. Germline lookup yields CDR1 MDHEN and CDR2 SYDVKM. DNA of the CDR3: TGTGCCAGCGGCCTCGGACAGGGAAACACCATATATTTT. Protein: CASGLGQGNTIYF.

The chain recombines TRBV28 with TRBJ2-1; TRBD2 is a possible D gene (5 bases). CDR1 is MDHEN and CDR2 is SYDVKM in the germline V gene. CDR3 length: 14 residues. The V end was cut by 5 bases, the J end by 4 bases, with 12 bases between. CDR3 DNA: TGTGCCAGCAGTGGCAGCGGAGGATACAATGAGCAGTTCTTC. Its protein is CASSGSGGYNEQFF.

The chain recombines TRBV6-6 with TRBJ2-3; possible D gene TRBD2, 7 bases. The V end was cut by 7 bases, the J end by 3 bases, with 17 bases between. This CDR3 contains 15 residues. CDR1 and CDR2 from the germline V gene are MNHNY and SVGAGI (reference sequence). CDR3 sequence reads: CASTTGLGVTDTQYF. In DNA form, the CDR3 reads TGTGCCAGCACGACAGGACTAGGTGTAACAGATACGCAGTATTTT.

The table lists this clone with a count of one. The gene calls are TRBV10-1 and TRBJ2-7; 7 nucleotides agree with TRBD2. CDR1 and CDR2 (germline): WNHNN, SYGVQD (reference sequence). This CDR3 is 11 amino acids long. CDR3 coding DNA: TGCGCAAGGACCCCGGGGGGAGAGCAGTACTTC. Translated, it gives CARTPGGEQYF.

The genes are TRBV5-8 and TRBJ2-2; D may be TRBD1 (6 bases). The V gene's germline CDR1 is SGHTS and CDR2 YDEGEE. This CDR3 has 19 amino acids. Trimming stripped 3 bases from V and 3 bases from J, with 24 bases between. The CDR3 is CASSSEGVQSPLDTGELFF. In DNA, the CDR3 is TGTGCCAGCAGCTCCGAGGGGGTGCAAAGCCCCTTGGACACCGGGGAGCTGTTTTTT.

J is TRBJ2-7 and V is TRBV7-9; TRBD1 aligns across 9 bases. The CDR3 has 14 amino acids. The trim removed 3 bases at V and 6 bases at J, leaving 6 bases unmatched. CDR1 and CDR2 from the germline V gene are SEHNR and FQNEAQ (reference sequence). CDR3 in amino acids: CASSFAGTGTEQYF. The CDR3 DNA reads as TGTGCCAGCAGCTTTGCCGGGACAGGGACCGAGCAGTACTTC.

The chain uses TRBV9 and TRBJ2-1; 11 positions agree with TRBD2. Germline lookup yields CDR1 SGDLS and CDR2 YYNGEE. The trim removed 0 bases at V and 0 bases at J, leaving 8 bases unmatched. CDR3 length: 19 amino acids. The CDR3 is CASSVVGTSGSLSYNEQFF. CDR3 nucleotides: TGTGCCAGCAGCGTAGTTGGGACTAGCGGATCCCTCTCCTACAATGAGCAGTTCTTC.

DNA for the CDR3: TGTGCCAGTAGTATACAACTCCTTCTAGCGAGGACCTACGAGCAGTACTTC. The encoded protein is CASSIQLLLARTYEQYF. This chain connects TRBV19 to TRBJ2-7, with D perhaps TRBD2 (6 bases). Looked up from germline, CDR1 is LNHDA and CDR2 is SQIVND (reference sequence). This CDR3 is built from 17 residues. V was trimmed by 2 bases and J by 2 bases, leaving 19 bases between them.

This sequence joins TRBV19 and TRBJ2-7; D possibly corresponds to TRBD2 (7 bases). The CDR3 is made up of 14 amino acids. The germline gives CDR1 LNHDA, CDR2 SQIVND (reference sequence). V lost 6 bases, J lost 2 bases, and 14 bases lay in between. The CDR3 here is CASRERGRAYEQYF. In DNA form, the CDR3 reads TGTGCCAGTAGAGAGAGGGGGAGGGCCTACGAGCAGTACTTC.

The CDR3 DNA reads as TGTGCCAGCTCATCTCTCGGACTAGGAGATACGCAGTATTTT. Amino acid sequence: CASSSLGLGDTQYF. This chain connects TRBV18 to TRBJ2-3, with 7 positions matching TRBD2. Germline CDR1 KGHSH, CDR2 LQKENI. The CDR3 is 14 residues long. V was clipped by 5 bases and J by 5 bases; unmatched bases: 7.

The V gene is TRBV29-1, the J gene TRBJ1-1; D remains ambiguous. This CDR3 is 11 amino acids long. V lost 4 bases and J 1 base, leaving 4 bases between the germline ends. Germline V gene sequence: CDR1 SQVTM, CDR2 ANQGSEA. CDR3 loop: CSVVSNTEAFF. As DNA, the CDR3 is TGCAGCGTTGTCTCGAACACTGAAGCTTTCTTT.

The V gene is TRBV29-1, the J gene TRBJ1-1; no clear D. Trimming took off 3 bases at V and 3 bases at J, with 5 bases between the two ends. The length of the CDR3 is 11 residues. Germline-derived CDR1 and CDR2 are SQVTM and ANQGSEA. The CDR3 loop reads CSVEQDTEAFF. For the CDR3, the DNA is TGCAGCGTTGAGCAGGACACTGAAGCTTTCTTT.

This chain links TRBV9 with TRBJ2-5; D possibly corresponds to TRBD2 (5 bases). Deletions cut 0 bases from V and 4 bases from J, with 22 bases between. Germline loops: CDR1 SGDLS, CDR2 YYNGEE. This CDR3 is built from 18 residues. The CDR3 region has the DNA TGTGCCAGCAGCGTAGATAGCGTGGGCGGCATTCGTGTAGAGACCCAGTACTTC. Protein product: CASSVDSVGGIRVETQYF.

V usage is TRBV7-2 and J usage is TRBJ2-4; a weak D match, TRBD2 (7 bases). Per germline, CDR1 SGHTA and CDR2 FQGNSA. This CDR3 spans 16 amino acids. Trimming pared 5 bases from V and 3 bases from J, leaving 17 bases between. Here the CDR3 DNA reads TGTGCCAGCAGCCCGGGGGGCGGGGGTAACAAAAACATTCAGTACTTC. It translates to CASSPGGGGNKNIQYF. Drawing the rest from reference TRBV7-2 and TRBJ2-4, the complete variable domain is GAGVSQSPSNKVTEKGKDVELRCDPISGHTALYWYRQSLGQGLEFLIYFQGNSAPDKSGLPSDRFSAERTGGSVSTLTIQRTQQEDSAVYLCASSPGGGGNKNIQYFGAGTRLSVL.

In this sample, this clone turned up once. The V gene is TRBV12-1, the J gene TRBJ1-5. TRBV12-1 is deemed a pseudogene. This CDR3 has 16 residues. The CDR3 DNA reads TGTGCCAGCAGCTCGGTCCCGTCCAGGGGAGGACAGCCCCAGCATTTT. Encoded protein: CASSSVPSRGGQPQHF.